This TCR beta chain was sequenced during a study of blood T cell repertoires in COVID-19. For the study at large: In each case, the material was cDNA or gDNA derived from T cells, B-cell-depleted T cells, or PBMCs.

In the original workflow: How many nucleated cells were present was estimated from reference gene primer amplification. The method was immunoSEQ multiplex PCR; TCRdb's version includes in-frame clones alone and lacks a portion of them. The DNA gave D and trimming, while V, J and clone size come from that table. The sample records about 170,000 clones, 79% being singletons. V was cut by 0 bases and J by 3 bases, with 13 bases left in between. In germline, CDR1 is SGHRS, CDR2 YFSETQ. The CDR3 covers 16 residues. V and J are TRBV5-1 and TRBJ1-5, with D tentatively TRBD1 (5 bases). The sequenced material came from PBMCs or T cells enriched from blood (not recorded which). This sequence was found in a woman in her 70s in a cohort exposed to, infected with or recovered from COVID-19 (not recorded which). In DNA, the CDR3 is TGCGCCAGCAGCTTGGGTCCCGACAGTCACAATCAGCCCCAGCATTTT. Its protein is CASSLGPDSHNQPQHF.